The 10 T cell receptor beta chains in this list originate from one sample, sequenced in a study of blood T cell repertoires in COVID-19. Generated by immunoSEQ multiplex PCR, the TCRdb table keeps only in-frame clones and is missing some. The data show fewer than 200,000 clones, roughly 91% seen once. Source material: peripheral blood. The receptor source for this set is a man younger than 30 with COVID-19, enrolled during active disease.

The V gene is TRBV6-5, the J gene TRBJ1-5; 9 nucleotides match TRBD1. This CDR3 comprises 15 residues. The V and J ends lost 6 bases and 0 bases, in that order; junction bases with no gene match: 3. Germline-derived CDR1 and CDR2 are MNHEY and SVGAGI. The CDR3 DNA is TGTGCCAGCAGGGGACAGGGTCCTAGCAATCAGCCCCAGCATTTT. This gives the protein CASRGQGPSNQPQHF.

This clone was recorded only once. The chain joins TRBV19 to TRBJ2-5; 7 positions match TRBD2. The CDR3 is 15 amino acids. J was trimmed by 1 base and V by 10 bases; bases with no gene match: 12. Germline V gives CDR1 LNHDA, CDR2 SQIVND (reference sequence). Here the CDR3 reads CATSGARGLQETQYF. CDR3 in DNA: TGTGCCACGAGCGGGGCAAGGGGCCTCCAAGAGACCCAGTACTTC. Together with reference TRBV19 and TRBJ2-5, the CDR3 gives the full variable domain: DGGITQSPKYLFRKEGQNVTLSCEQNLNHDAMYWYRQDPGQGLRLIYYSQIVNDFQKGDIAEGYSVSREKKESFPLTVTSAQKNPTAFYLCATSGARGLQETQYFGPGTRLLVL.

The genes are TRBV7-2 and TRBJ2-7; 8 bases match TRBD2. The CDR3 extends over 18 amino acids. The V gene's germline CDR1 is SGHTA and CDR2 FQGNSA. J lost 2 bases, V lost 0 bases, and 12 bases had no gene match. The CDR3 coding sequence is TGTGCCAGCAGCTTAGCGATTATGGCGGGAGGTGTTCCCTACGAGCAGTACTTC. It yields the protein CASSLAIMAGGVPYEQYF.

The DNA of the CDR3 is TGTGCCAGTAGTAGTTGGGACAGGGACGGAAATGAAAAACTGTTTTTT. Amino acid sequence: CASSSWDRDGNEKLFF. V and J are TRBV19 and TRBJ1-4, with TRBD1 matching over 9 bases. CDR1 and CDR2 from the germline V gene are LNHDA and SQIVND (reference sequence). V was clipped by 4 bases and J by 5 bases; unmatched bases: 8. CDR3 length: 16 residues. Full variable domain (missing parts from reference TRBV19 and TRBJ1-4): DGGITQSPKYLFRKEGQNVTLSCEQNLNHDAMYWYRQDPGQGLRLIYYSQIVNDFQKGDIAEGYSVSREKKESFPLTVTSAQKNPTAFYLCASSSWDRDGNEKLFFGSGTQLSVL.

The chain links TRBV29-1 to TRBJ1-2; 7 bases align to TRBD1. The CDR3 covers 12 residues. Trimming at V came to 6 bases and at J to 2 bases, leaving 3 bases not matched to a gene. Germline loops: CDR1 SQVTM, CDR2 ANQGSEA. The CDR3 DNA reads TGCAGCGTCCAGACAGGGAACTATGGCTACACCTTC. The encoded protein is CSVQTGNYGYTF.

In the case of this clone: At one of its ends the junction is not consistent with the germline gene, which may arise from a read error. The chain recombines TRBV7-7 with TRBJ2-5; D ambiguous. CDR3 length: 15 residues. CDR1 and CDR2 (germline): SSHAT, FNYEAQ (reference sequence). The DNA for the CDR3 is TGTGCTAGCAGCTCCCCCACCCTAATCGAAGAGACCCAGTACTTC. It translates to CASSSPTLIEETQYF.

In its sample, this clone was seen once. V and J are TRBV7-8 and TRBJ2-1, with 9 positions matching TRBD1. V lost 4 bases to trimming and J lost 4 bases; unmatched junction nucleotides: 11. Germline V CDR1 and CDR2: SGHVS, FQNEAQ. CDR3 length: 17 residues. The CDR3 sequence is CASSSTGGTTKYNEQFF. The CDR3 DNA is TGTGCCAGCAGCTCCACAGGGGGCACAACCAAATACAATGAGCAGTTCTTC.

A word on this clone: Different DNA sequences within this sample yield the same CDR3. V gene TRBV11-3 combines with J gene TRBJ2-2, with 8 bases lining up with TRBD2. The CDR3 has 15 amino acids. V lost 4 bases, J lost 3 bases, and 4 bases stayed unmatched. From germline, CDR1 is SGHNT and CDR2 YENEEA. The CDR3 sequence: CASSSSGRDTGELFF. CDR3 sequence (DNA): TGTGCCAGCAGCTCAAGCGGGAGAGACACCGGGGAGCTGTTTTTT.

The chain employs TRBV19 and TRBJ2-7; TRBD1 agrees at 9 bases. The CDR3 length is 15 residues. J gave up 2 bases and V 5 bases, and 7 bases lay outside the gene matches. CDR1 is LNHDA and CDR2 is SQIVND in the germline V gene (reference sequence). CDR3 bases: TGTGCCAGTAGTTCCCCTGGGACAGGGCCCTACGAGCAGTACTTC. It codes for CASSSPGTGPYEQYF.

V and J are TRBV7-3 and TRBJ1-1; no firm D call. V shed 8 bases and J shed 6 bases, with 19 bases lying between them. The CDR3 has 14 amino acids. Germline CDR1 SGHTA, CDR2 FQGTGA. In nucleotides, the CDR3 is TGTGCCAGCTCCCTAGGAGAGGGAATGGCTGAAGCTTTCTTT. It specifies CASSLGEGMAEAFF. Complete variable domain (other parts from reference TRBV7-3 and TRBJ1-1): GAGVSQTPSNKVTEKGKYVELRCDPISGHTALYWYRQSLGQGPEFLIYFQGTGAADDSGLPNDRFFAVRPEGSVSTLKIQRTERGDSAVYLCASSLGEGMAEAFFGQGTRLTVV.